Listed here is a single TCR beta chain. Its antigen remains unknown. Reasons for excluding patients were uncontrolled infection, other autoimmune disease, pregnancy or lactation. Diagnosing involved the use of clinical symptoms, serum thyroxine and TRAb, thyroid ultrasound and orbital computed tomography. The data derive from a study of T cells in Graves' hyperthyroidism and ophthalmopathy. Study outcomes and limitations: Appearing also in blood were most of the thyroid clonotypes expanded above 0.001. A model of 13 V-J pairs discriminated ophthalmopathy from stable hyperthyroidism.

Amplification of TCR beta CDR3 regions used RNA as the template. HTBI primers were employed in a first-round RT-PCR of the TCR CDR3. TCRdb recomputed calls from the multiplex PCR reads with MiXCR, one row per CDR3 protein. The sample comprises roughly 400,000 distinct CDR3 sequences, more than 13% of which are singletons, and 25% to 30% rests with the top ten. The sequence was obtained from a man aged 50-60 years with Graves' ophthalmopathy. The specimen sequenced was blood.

The CDR3 DNA reads as TGTGCCAGTAGCTATAGGGCAGGGAACGGTCAGCCCCAGCATTTT. The encoded protein is CASSYRAGNGQPQHF. The chain carries TRBV19 and TRBJ1-5, with TRBD1 as a possible D gene (5 bases). CDR3 length equals 15 residues. Trimming removed 6 bases at V and 6 bases at J, with 18 bases between. The germline gives CDR1 LNHDA, CDR2 SQIVND (reference sequence).